Below, 29 T cell receptor beta chains from the same sample are listed, as sequenced in a study of response to subunit inactivated influenza vaccine. TCRdb ran MiXCR on the RT-PCR reads and lists one entry per CDR3 protein. Of about 180,000 distinct CDR3 sequences in the sample, nearly 9.5% are singletons; the top ten hold 11%. The sample consisted of non-naive T cells sorted from PBMCs, taken on the day of vaccination. These receptors all come from a man aged 45-60 years who received an inactivated influenza vaccine.

The chain uses TRBV5-1 and TRBJ1-5; D gene unclear. Trimming shortened V by 0 bases and J by 5 bases, and 6 bases separated the two germline ends. Germline-derived CDR1 and CDR2 are SGHRS and YFSETQ. The CDR3 sequence is 13 residues long. The CDR3 protein is CASSLDLHQPQHF. The CDR3 DNA follows: TGCGCCAGCAGCTTGGATCTACATCAGCCCCAGCATTTT.

This clonotype was counted at least ten times. The chain has TRBV20-1 and TRBJ2-7, with a possible D match to TRBD1 (6 bases). CDR1 and CDR2 (germline): DFQATT, SNEGSKA (reference sequence). The CDR3 length is 13 residues. V dropped 4 bases and J dropped 3 bases, with 13 bases sitting between them. CDR3 bases: TGCAGTGCTATTAAAGACAGGAGCTACGAGCAGTACTTC. This translates into CSAIKDRSYEQYF.

This clonotype was detected many times. The chain combines TRBV12-3 or TRBV12-4 with TRBJ1-2; D may be TRBD1 (6 bases). V was clipped by 4 bases and J by 12 bases, with 15 bases between them. This CDR3 region has 12 residues. CDR3: CASSSFAGDHTF. The CDR3 coding sequence is TGTGCCAGCAGTTCTTTTGCAGGGGACCACACCTTC.

This clonotype came up many times. The J gene is TRBJ2-1, the V gene TRBV12-3 or TRBV12-4; no firm D call. Trimming cost V 5 bases and J 11 bases, with 13 bases left between them. The CDR3 totals 12 residues. The CDR3 loop is CASSAETKQQFF. CDR3 nucleotide sequence: TGTGCCAGCAGTGCCGAGACAAAACAGCAGTTCTTC.

The J gene is TRBJ2-3, the V gene TRBV15, with 9 positions matching TRBD1. Per the germline V gene, CDR1 is LNHNV and CDR2 is YYDKDF (reference sequence). The V segment lost 2 bases and the J segment 2 bases; nucleotides outside the gene matches: 14. The CDR3 runs to 19 residues. The CDR3 DNA follows: TGTGCCACCAGCAGATTCGGACCGGGACAGGGAATACCCACAGATACGCAGTATTTT. Translating it yields CATSRFGPGQGIPTDTQYF.

The chain links TRBV5-1 to TRBJ2-7; D is uncertain. V dropped 3 bases and J dropped 1 base, with 11 bases sitting between them. CDR1 is SGHRS and CDR2 is YFSETQ in the germline V gene. CDR3 size: 14 residues. The CDR3 region has the DNA TGCGCCAGCAGCTCCCTCCCGGTTTCCTACGAGCAGTACTTC. Translation gives CASSSLPVSYEQYF.

This clonotype came up many times. J is TRBJ1-2 and V is TRBV6-1; tentatively, D is TRBD1 (5 bases). This CDR3 has 14 residues. CDR1 and CDR2 (germline): MNHNS, SASEGT. V was cut by 1 base and J by 7 bases, with 13 bases left in between. For the CDR3, the DNA is TGTGCCAGCAGTGAAGAGGGGCGTAGGGCTGGCTACACCTTC. Amino acid sequence: CASSEEGRRAGYTF.

This clonotype was counted ten times or more. This rearrangement joins TRBV12-3 or TRBV12-4 to TRBJ2-7; D unresolved. The V end was cut by 5 bases, the J end by 4 bases, with 9 bases between. The CDR3 runs 12 residues. The CDR3 here is CASSVGFYEQYF. The CDR3 DNA is TGTGCCAGCAGTGTCGGGTTTTACGAGCAGTACTTC.

This clonotype was counted only a few times. The chain couples TRBV2 to TRBJ1-2; a possible D gene is TRBD1 (6 bases). Per the germline V gene, CDR1 is SNHLY and CDR2 is FYNNEI. There are 13 residues in the CDR3. The V gene lost 3 bases and the J gene lost 8 bases, with 13 bases spanning the gap. Written as DNA, the CDR3 is TGTGCCAGCAGTGAGAACAGGGAAGAAGGCTACACCTTC. This sequence encodes CASSENREEGYTF.

This clonotype was seen at least ten times. This chain uses TRBV7-2 with TRBJ2-1; TRBD2 aligns across 7 bases. V lost 7 bases and J lost 3; bases outside the gene matches: 9. Germline V gene sequence: CDR1 SGHTA, CDR2 FQGNSA. This CDR3 has 15 amino acids. As DNA, the CDR3 is TGTGCCAGCACCCCTGGGGGGGGATACTACAATGAGCAGTTCTTC. Its protein is CASTPGGGYYNEQFF.

This clonotype was counted ten times or more. This chain connects TRBV7-9 to TRBJ2-3; weak D call: TRBD1 (5 bases). The germline V gene encodes CDR1 SEHNR and CDR2 FQNEAQ (reference sequence). V was clipped by 4 bases and J by 0 bases, with 11 bases between them. The CDR3 totals 15 residues. As DNA, the CDR3 is TGTGCCAGCAGCTCTCCTAAGGGGAGCACAGATACGCAGTATTTT. Its protein is CASSSPKGSTDTQYF.

This clonotype was seen a handful of times. The genes are TRBV9 and TRBJ2-1, with TRBD1 matching over 7 bases. Germline assignment: CDR1 SGDLS and CDR2 YYNGEE. V shed 4 bases and J 2 bases; nucleotides not matched to a gene: 15. The CDR3 spans 18 residues. The DNA for the CDR3 is TGTGCCAGCAGCCCCCGAGCTAGAGGGGGCACCGCCTACAATGAGCAGTTCTTC. This encodes CASSPRARGGTAYNEQFF.

This clonotype was seen a few times. The chain couples TRBV7-9 to TRBJ2-7; TRBD1 matches at 12 bases. CDR3 length: 16 residues. Germline V gene data show CDR1 as SEHNR and CDR2 as FQNEAQ (reference sequence). After removal of 5 bases from V and 3 bases from J, the junction contained 8 bases not matched to a gene. This CDR3 is CASSRGDRGLIYEQYF. The CDR3, as DNA: TGTGCCAGCAGCCGGGGGGACAGGGGGCTTATCTACGAGCAGTACTTC.

DNA of the CDR3: TGTGCCACCAGTGCCGAATTGAGCGGGGGATACACCGGGGAGCTGTTTTTT. It is translated as CATSAELSGGYTGELFF. The chain uses TRBV24-1 and TRBJ2-2; TRBD2 aligns across 8 bases. This CDR3 spans 17 amino acids. Germline V gene sequence: CDR1 KGHDR, CDR2 SFDVKD. V shed 5 bases, J shed 3 bases, and the junction held 10 bases outside the gene matches.

This clonotype showed up many times. The V and J genes are TRBV6-1 and TRBJ1-2, with TRBD1 matching over 11 bases. The CDR3 loop spans 14 amino acids. J gave up 8 bases and V 6 bases, and 8 bases lay outside the gene matches. In germline, CDR1 is MNHNS, CDR2 SASEGT. The CDR3 DNA reads as TGTGCCAGCAGCCGGGACAGGGGGGCGGAAGGCTACACCTTC. Protein product: CASSRDRGAEGYTF.

This clonotype occurred a few times. The J gene is TRBJ1-2, the V gene TRBV28, with TRBD1 identical over 8 bases. Per the germline V gene, CDR1 is MDHEN and CDR2 is SYDVKM. This CDR3 is 12 amino acids long. With 8 bases clipped from V and 8 bases from J, the junction kept 7 bases outside the gene matches. DNA of the CDR3: TGTGCCAGCGGGCAAGGGACAGGCGGCTACACCTTC. Protein product: CASGQGTGGYTF.

At least ten counts were recorded for this clonotype. V usage is TRBV18 and J usage is TRBJ2-1; 9 bases are a match to TRBD1. Trimming cost V 3 bases and J 7 bases; bases outside gene matches: 10. CDR1 KGHSH and CDR2 LQKENI come from the germline V gene. The CDR3 covers 16 residues. The CDR3 protein is CASSPFGQGLVNEQFF. CDR3 nucleotide sequence: TGTGCCAGCTCACCCTTCGGACAGGGGCTGGTGAATGAGCAGTTCTTC.

The V and J genes are TRBV24-1 and TRBJ2-1; D perhaps matches TRBD2 (5 bases). From germline, CDR1 is KGHDR and CDR2 SFDVKD. The CDR3 is made up of 14 amino acids. V shed 4 bases and J shed 7 bases, with 13 bases lying between them. This CDR3 is CATSDSRVRNEQFF. The CDR3 DNA reads as TGTGCCACCAGTGACTCGCGGGTGAGGAATGAGCAGTTCTTC.

This clonotype was observed a handful of times. The rearrangement uses TRBV20-1 and TRBJ2-1; tentative D call: TRBD2 (5 bases). Germline-derived CDR1 and CDR2 are DFQATT and SNEGSKA (reference sequence). The CDR3 has 14 residues. V was pared by 3 bases and J by 4 bases, with 13 bases between. CDR3 loop: CSASRAGRYNEQFF. CDR3 sequence (DNA): TGCAGTGCTAGTAGGGCGGGTCGGTACAATGAGCAGTTCTTC.

This clonotype was detected only a few times. The chain links TRBV30 to TRBJ2-3; 7 bases fit TRBD1. The germline V gene has CDR1 GTSNPN and CDR2 SVGIG (reference sequence). The V gene end was trimmed by 2 bases and the J gene end by 5 bases; junction bases not matched to a gene: 4. The CDR3 covers 13 residues. CDR3 DNA sequence: TGTGCCTGGAGTTTTAGGGGGCGAGATACGCAGTATTTT. Amino acid sequence: CAWSFRGRDTQYF.

The rearrangement links TRBV5-6 to TRBJ2-1, with D tentatively TRBD1 (6 bases). Trimming took 2 bases from V and 4 from J, leaving 10 bases between them. CDR3 length equals 14 residues. Germline V gives CDR1 SGHDT, CDR2 YYEEEE. The CDR3 DNA reads TGTGCCAGCAGCTTAGAGAGGGGGTACAATGAGCAGTTCTTC. This sequence encodes CASSLERGYNEQFF.

The V gene is TRBV18, the J gene TRBJ2-2; a weak D match, TRBD1 (6 bases). This CDR3 is 17 amino acids long. Germline-derived CDR1 and CDR2 are KGHSH and LQKENI. V lost 0 bases to trimming and J lost 1 base, with 12 bases between them. CDR3 protein: CASSPPRRTENTGELFF. DNA for the CDR3: TGTGCCAGCTCACCACCGAGGAGGACAGAGAACACCGGGGAGCTGTTTTTT.

The table lists this clonotype with many counts. The CDR3: CASSPRTGSSYEQYF. CDR3 bases: TGTGCCAGCAGCCCCCGGACAGGTAGCTCCTACGAGCAGTACTTC. This sequence joins TRBV14 and TRBJ2-7, with 7 bases matching TRBD1. The V segment lost 4 bases and the J segment 0 bases; nucleotides outside the gene matches: 6. This CDR3 spans 15 amino acids. Germline V gives CDR1 SGHDN, CDR2 FVKESK.

The chain recombines TRBV12-3 or TRBV12-4 with TRBJ1-6; no clear D. The CDR3 loop spans 12 amino acids. Trimming took 4 bases from V and 11 from J, leaving 9 bases between them. In nucleotides, the CDR3 is TGTGCCAGCAGTTCTCTCGGGACACCCCTCCACTTT. Residues: CASSSLGTPLHF.

This clonotype was seen at least ten times. The chain carries TRBV5-1 and TRBJ2-5; D is perhaps TRBD1 (6 bases). This CDR3 comprises 15 residues. V lost 4 bases, J lost 5 bases, and 18 bases lay in between. Per germline, CDR1 SGHRS and CDR2 YFSETQ. The CDR3 sequence: CASSTGQREEETQYF. DNA of the CDR3: TGCGCCAGCAGCACCGGACAGCGAGAGGAGGAGACCCAGTACTTC.

This clonotype was detected many times. The gene calls are TRBV9 and TRBJ2-1; D uncertain. Germline V gene sequence: CDR1 SGDLS, CDR2 YYNGEE. V lost 0 bases and J 4 bases, leaving 11 bases between the germline ends. The CDR3 totals 15 residues. This chain's CDR3 is CASSVAPSQYNEQFF. CDR3 nucleotide sequence: TGTGCCAGCAGCGTAGCCCCCTCCCAATACAATGAGCAGTTCTTC.

This clonotype was recorded at least ten times. This rearrangement joins TRBV20-1 to TRBJ2-1, with 7 bases aligning to TRBD2. CDR1 and CDR2 (germline): DFQATT, SNEGSKA (reference sequence). With 6 bases clipped from V and 5 bases from J, the junction kept 10 bases outside the gene matches. This CDR3 spans 14 amino acids. The CDR3 sequence: CSAPPGGRDNEQFF. The CDR3 DNA follows: TGCAGTGCCCCCCCGGGGGGACGAGACAATGAGCAGTTCTTC.

The table lists this clonotype with many counts. The chain uses TRBV27 and TRBJ2-5; 10 bases map to TRBD2. This CDR3 has 13 residues. Germline values: CDR1 MNHEY, CDR2 SMNVEV (reference sequence). The ends lost 10 bases at V and 5 bases at J; junction bases unmatched: 7. CDR3 protein: CATGRAGGETQYF. The DNA for the CDR3 is TGTGCCACCGGTCGAGCGGGAGGGGAGACCCAGTACTTC.

This clonotype was picked up many times. The chain carries TRBV27 and TRBJ2-6; weak D call: TRBD1 (5 bases). V was shortened by 0 bases and J by 3 bases, with 6 bases between the two germline ends. Germline assignment: CDR1 MNHEY and CDR2 SMNVEV (reference sequence). The CDR3 has 15 amino acids. The CDR3 sequence: CASSLSGVGANVLTF. In DNA form, the CDR3 reads TGTGCCAGCAGTTTATCAGGGGTTGGGGCCAACGTCCTGACTTTC.